This T cell receptor (beta chain) originates from a study of OX40 agonist ivuxolimab in advanced cancers. On the study more broadly: Earlier treatment with anti-PD-1, anti-PD-L1 or anti-CTLA-4 was permitted, and over 35% had received some.

Broader study findings: There was clonal expansion of CD4+ and CD8+ blood T cells by week 6 at 0.1 to 3.0 mg/kg.

About this clone itself: Its antigen is still unknown.

TCRdb's table, derived via immunoSEQ multiplex PCR, lists solely in-frame clones and lacks some. The profile covers about 70,000 clones, with about 85% appearing a single time and 0.5% to 0.55% taken by the ten largest. Patients were ineligible given autoimmune disease history or systemic immunosuppression. Blood sampling took place at baseline, cycle 4 day 1, and cycle 7 day 1. Trimming stripped 3 bases from V and 0 bases from J, with 12 bases between. There are 16 residues in the CDR3. Per the germline V gene, CDR1 is LNHDA and CDR2 is SQIVND (reference sequence). This rearrangement joins TRBV19 to TRBJ2-1; D possibly corresponds to TRBD1 (6 bases). The receptor was derived from an adult with an advanced solid tumor such as melanoma, head and neck, liver or kidney cancer. The source was CD4+ or CD8+ T cells sorted from blood, collected in a trial of the OX40 agonist ivuxolimab. The CDR3 DNA sequence: TGTGCCAGTAGTATCCCTGGACAGTCCTCCTACAATGAGCAGTTCTTC. It translates to CASSIPGQSSYNEQFF.